Following are 14 T cell receptor beta chains from one sample sequenced in a study. TCRdb reprocessed the 5' RACE reads with MiXCR, giving one entry per CDR3 protein. The sample shows about 64,000 distinct CDR3 sequences, around a fifth of them seen only once. Sequencing was carried out using memory CD4+ T cells sorted from a lymph node. Regarding subset: memory CD4+ T cells, CD4+CD45RO+CD25-. The origin of the receptors is a female donor with breast cancer.

This clonotype was counted many times. CDR3 in DNA: TGCGCCAGCAGCCAAGATTTGAATGGACAGGCCACAGATACGCAGTATTTT. The encoded protein is CASSQDLNGQATDTQYF. The chain employs TRBV4-3 and TRBJ2-3, with 7 positions matching TRBD1. The V gene end was trimmed by 0 bases and the J gene end by 2 bases; junction bases not matched to a gene: 8. This CDR3 contains 17 residues. Germline V gene lookup returns CDR1 LGHNA and CDR2 YSLEER.

This chain uses TRBV24-1 with TRBJ2-2, with D unresolved. Looked up from germline, CDR1 is KGHDR and CDR2 is SFDVKD. The V end was cut by 4 bases, the J end by 3 bases, with 11 bases between. CDR3 length: 15 amino acids. CDR3 amino acids: CATSERGRDTGELFF. CDR3 DNA: TGTGCCACCAGTGAGCGTGGACGTGACACCGGGGAGCTGTTTTTT.

The chain couples TRBV20-1 to TRBJ2-7, with D possibly TRBD1 on 6 matching bases. Germline V gene sequence: CDR1 DFQATT, CDR2 SNEGSKA (reference sequence). This CDR3 spans 16 amino acids. The CDR3 here is CSAPATGTHPSYEQYF. The CDR3 DNA reads as TGCAGCGCCCCCGCCACCGGGACACATCCTTCCTACGAGCAGTACTTC.

The V call is TRBV20-1, the J call TRBJ2-1; no clear D. Trimming pared 0 bases from V and 9 bases from J, leaving 9 bases between. Per the germline V gene, CDR1 is DFQATT and CDR2 is SNEGSKA (reference sequence). The CDR3 is 12 residues long. CDR3 sequence: CSARDSGSEQFF. CDR3 DNA sequence: TGCAGTGCTAGAGATTCAGGCAGTGAGCAGTTCTTC.

This clonotype is medium-sized. The chain has TRBV6-2 or TRBV6-3 and TRBJ2-3; D is uncertain. Trimming took off 3 bases at V and 0 bases at J, with 13 bases between the two ends. The CDR3 is 16 residues long. Germline V gives CDR1 MNHEY, CDR2 SVGEGT. The CDR3 nucleotides are TGTGCCAGCAGTTATCGAGGCAGCGACAGCACAGATACGCAGTATTTT. Translation gives CASSYRGSDSTDTQYF.

This rearrangement joins TRBV7-9 to TRBJ1-3; D is possibly TRBD1 (5 bases). CDR3 size: 15 residues. Trimming stripped 0 bases from V and 1 base from J, with 7 bases between. CDR1 and CDR2 (germline): SEHNR, FQNEAQ (reference sequence). The CDR3 DNA sequence: TGTGCCAGCAGCTTAGCGGGGACTTCTGGAAACACCATATATTTT. Translated, it gives CASSLAGTSGNTIYF. The whole variable domain, remainder taken from reference TRBV7-9 and TRBJ1-3, is DTGVSQNPRHKITKRGQNVTFRCDPISEHNRLYWYRQTLGQGPEFLTYFQNEAQLEKSRLLSDRFSAERPKGSFSTLEIQRTEQGDSAMYLCASSLAGTSGNTIYFGEGSWLTVV.

Concerning this clonotype itself: As the CDR3 is not closed by the conserved phenylalanine or tryptophan, this likely results from a read error. The V gene is TRBV5-6, the J gene TRBJ2-3; unclear D gene. Germline lookup yields CDR1 SGHDT and CDR2 YYEEEE. This CDR3 comprises 13 residues. V dropped 0 bases and J dropped 2 bases, with 4 bases sitting between them. CDR3 DNA: TGTGCCAGCAGCTTGGAGGCCACAGATACGCAGTATTCT. It translates to CASSLEATDTQYS.

This clonotype showed up many times. The V gene is TRBV5-5, the J gene TRBJ2-5; D gene ambiguous. Looked up from germline, CDR1 is SGHKS and CDR2 is YYEKEE (reference sequence). V gave up 2 bases and J gave up 5 bases, with 10 bases separating them. The CDR3 runs to 13 residues. The CDR3 region is CASSLPRHETQYF. The CDR3 nucleotides are TGTGCCAGCAGCTTACCCCGCCACGAGACCCAGTACTTC.

The rearrangement links TRBV20-1 to TRBJ2-2; 10 bases line up with TRBD2. Trimming cost V 1 base and J 6 bases; bases outside gene matches: 8. The germline gives CDR1 DFQATT, CDR2 SNEGSKA (reference sequence). The CDR3 has 16 residues. The CDR3 nucleotides read TGCAGTGCTAGAGGGGGACTAGCGAATTTGGCCGGGGAGCTGTTTTTT. Protein sequence: CSARGGLANLAGELFF.

The chain has TRBV6-5 and TRBJ1-5; 11 nucleotides line up with TRBD1. Germline V CDR1 and CDR2: MNHEY, SVGAGI. This CDR3 spans 15 amino acids. After removal of 5 bases from V and 9 bases from J, the junction contained 9 bases not matched to a gene. The CDR3 DNA reads as TGTGCCAGCAGTCGGGGCAGGACAGGGGGCGGGCCCCAGCATTTT. Encoded protein: CASSRGRTGGGPQHF.

This clonotype was seen only a few times. The junction does not match germline at one end; this may be a read error. The chain carries TRBV7-6 and TRBJ1-1, with 7 bases lining up with TRBD1. Germline CDR1 and CDR2: SGHVS and FNYEAQ. This CDR3 contains 12 residues. CDR3 DNA: TGTGCCTGCAGCTCGGGACAGCCCGAAGCTTTCTTT. The encoded protein is CACSSGQPEAFF.

This rearrangement joins TRBV9 to TRBJ2-3, with D tentatively TRBD1 (6 bases). Trimming pared 0 bases from V and 2 bases from J, leaving 10 bases between. The CDR3 is 15 amino acids. Germline V gene data show CDR1 as SGDLS and CDR2 as YYNGEE. CDR3 in amino acids: CASSVDTGSTDTQYF. The CDR3 DNA is TGTGCCAGCAGCGTAGACACAGGGTCCACAGATACGCAGTATTTT.

This clonotype came up once. The chain couples TRBV5-1 to TRBJ1-6, with D maybe TRBD1 (6 bases). Germline CDR1 and CDR2: SGHRS and YFSETQ. There are 16 residues in the CDR3. Trimming pared 4 bases from V and 8 bases from J, leaving 19 bases between. The CDR3: CASSVLQGTMDSPLHF. The CDR3 nucleotides are TGCGCCAGCAGCGTCTTACAGGGCACCATGGATTCACCCCTCCACTTT.

This clonotype was observed many times. This chain connects TRBV6-6 to TRBJ2-1; D is possibly TRBD1 (6 bases). This CDR3 is 16 amino acids long. Germline V gene data show CDR1 as MNHNY and CDR2 as SVGAGI (reference sequence). The V end was cut by 6 bases, the J end by 3 bases, with 18 bases between. The CDR3 DNA reads TGTGCCAGCAGCCCGAATTCGGGACAAGACTACAATGAGCAGTTCTTC. Its protein is CASSPNSGQDYNEQFF.